These 27 T cell receptor beta chains came from one sample sequenced in a study of metastatic and nonmetastatic thyroid tumors. All patients reached thyroid surgery having received no treatment beforehand. Using MiXCR, TCRdb reanalyzed the PCR reads. This sample has thousands of clones, with roughly 30% found just once. The sequencing sample was made of tumor tissue. These receptor sequences come from a female donor with papillary thyroid cancer or a benign thyroid nodule (not recorded which). Some clones in this sample may be carry-over from other donors' samples.

This chain connects TRBV6-1 to TRBJ2-7; D ambiguous. Germline V gene lookup returns CDR1 MNHNS and CDR2 SASEGT. The CDR3 length is 12 residues. CDR3 sequence: CGCTEGGFEQYF. The CDR3 DNA sequence: TGTGGGTGCACCGAAGGCGGTTTTGAGCAGTACTTC.

The chain has TRBV20-1 and TRBJ1-1; 7 nucleotides line up with TRBD1. This CDR3 is built from 10 residues. Germline V gene sequence: CDR1 DFQATT, CDR2 SNEGSKA (reference sequence). Germline trimming cut 4 bases from V and 10 bases from J; bases unmatched to any gene: 3. CDR3 bases: TGCAGTGCTAAGACAGGGAGAGCTTTCTTT. Protein product: CSAKTGRAFF.

This CDR3 is CASRLGRAASYEQYF. The CDR3 coding sequence is TGTGCCAGCAGACTCGGGAGGGCCGCCTCCTACGAGCAGTACTTC. This chain joins TRBV27 and TRBJ2-7; 8 bases are a match to TRBD2. This CDR3 is 15 amino acids long. CDR1 and CDR2 from the germline V gene are MNHEY and SMNVEV (reference sequence). V dropped 6 bases and J dropped 0; count of bases not matched to a gene: 7.

The V gene is TRBV30, the J gene TRBJ2-1; the D is unclear. Per germline, CDR1 GTSNPN and CDR2 SVGIG (reference sequence). The V end was cut by 2 bases, the J end by 5 bases, with 4 bases between. This CDR3 is built from 11 residues. CDR3 in amino acids: CAWSSHNEQFF. The CDR3, as DNA: TGTGCCTGGAGTAGTCACAATGAGCAGTTCTTC.

A few counts support this clone. The chain is built from TRBV10-1 and TRBJ2-1; tentatively, D is TRBD2 (5 bases). V lost 3 bases, J lost 7 bases, and 19 bases lay in between. The CDR3 has 16 amino acids. CDR1 and CDR2 (germline): WNHNN, SYGVQD (reference sequence). CDR3 nucleotides: TGCGCCAGCAGTGAAAATTTGGCGGGTGTCGGGAATGAGCAGTTCTTC. This translates into CASSENLAGVGNEQFF.

The chain recombines TRBV5-6 with TRBJ1-1; D possibly corresponds to TRBD1 (5 bases). The CDR3 contains 12 residues. V was shortened by 0 bases and J by 6 bases, with 6 bases between the two germline ends. CDR1 is SGHDT and CDR2 is YYEEEE in the germline V gene. Written as DNA, the CDR3 is TGTGCCAGCAGCTTGGGGACACCTGAAGCTTTCTTT. The encoded protein is CASSLGTPEAFF.

This clone was seen a few times. A junction end diverges from the germline sequence, so it may reflect a read error. CDR3 sequence reads: CGAREGIKNIQYF. CDR3 DNA: TGCGGTGCCAGGGAGGGGATCAAAAACATTCAGTACTTC. This chain uses TRBV20-1 with TRBJ2-4; 7 bases match TRBD2. The CDR3 runs to 13 residues. Germline V CDR1 and CDR2: DFQATT, SNEGSKA (reference sequence).

This clone is judged medium-sized (0.01 to 0.1%). V is TRBV27 and J is TRBJ2-7; D might be TRBD1 (6 bases). This CDR3 has 14 amino acids. Trimming left V 8 bases short and J 1 base short, with 15 bases between. Germline V lookup: CDR1 MNHEY, CDR2 SMNVEV (reference sequence). The CDR3 nucleotides read TGTGCCAGCGGACCCGGGACACCGTCCTACGAGCAGTACTTC. Translating it yields CASGPGTPSYEQYF.

This clone has more than one count but fewer than ten. The conserved closing phenylalanine or tryptophan is absent in this CDR3, likely reflecting a read error. The CDR3 here is CASSDMGNTGELFS. DNA for the CDR3: TGTGCCAGTAGCGACATGGGAAACACCGGGGAGCTGTTTTCT. The J gene is TRBJ2-2, the V gene TRBV19, with D unresolved. Germline V gives CDR1 LNHDA, CDR2 SQIVND (reference sequence). CDR3 length: 14 amino acids. Trimming removed 6 bases at V and 2 bases at J, with 10 bases between.

This clone was observed a handful of times. Germline is not matched at one junction end, which may reflect a read error. This same CDR3 is encoded by further DNA sequences in the sample. The gene calls are TRBV20-1 and TRBJ2-4, with 7 bases aligning to TRBD2. Germline V gene sequence: CDR1 DFQATT, CDR2 SNEGSKA (reference sequence). This CDR3 spans 14 amino acids. The CDR3 nucleotides read TGCAGTGTATCGCGGGAGATGGCCAAAAACATTCAGTACTTT. This sequence encodes CSVSREMAKNIQYF.

Judged by abundance, this clone is medium-sized. This chain uses TRBV20-1 with TRBJ1-2; D is unclear. V lost 3 bases, J lost 0 bases, and 14 bases lay in between. The CDR3 length is 15 residues. Germline CDR1 and CDR2: DFQATT and SNEGSKA (reference sequence). The CDR3 sequence is CSASASTAANYGYTF. CDR3 sequence (DNA): TGCAGTGCTAGTGCATCGACGGCCGCTAACTATGGCTACACCTTC.

This clone occurred a few times. The CDR3 DNA reads as TGTGCCAGCAGCCACCGACAGGGTCTCGAGCAGTACTTC. It codes for CASSHRQGLEQYF. The gene calls are TRBV7-2 and TRBJ2-7, with 7 bases matching TRBD1. V was pared by 5 bases and J by 6 bases, with 7 bases of the junction left unmatched. CDR3 length: 13 amino acids. Germline CDR1 and CDR2: SGHTA and FQGNSA.

The chain links TRBV3-1 to TRBJ2-3; 10 nucleotides match TRBD2. There are 16 residues in the CDR3. The germline gives CDR1 LGHDT, CDR2 YNNKEL (reference sequence). V gave up 4 bases and J gave up 2 bases; unmatched junction bases: 6. CDR3 region: CASSRRLAGSTDTQYF. In nucleotides, the CDR3 is TGTGCCAGCAGCCGAAGACTAGCGGGTTCCACAGATACGCAGTATTTT.

In this sample, this clone turned up a few times. The chain joins TRBV6-1 to TRBJ1-6, with D unresolved. CDR3 length: 15 residues. Germline V gene data show CDR1 as MNHNS and CDR2 as SASEGT. The germline V and J ends were trimmed by 7 bases and 6 bases, with 16 bases remaining between them. The CDR3 DNA is TGTGCCAGCACTCCAGCGGGTATGGGTAATTCACCCCTCCACTTT. Residues: CASTPAGMGNSPLHF.

This clone showed up many times. This chain links TRBV12-3 or TRBV12-4 with TRBJ2-3, with D possibly being TRBD1 (5 bases). V lost 1 base, J lost 3 bases, and 11 bases lay in between. This CDR3 is built from 15 residues. DNA for the CDR3: TGTGCCAGCAGTTTAGACTCATCAGGGACAGATACGCAGTATTTT. It encodes CASSLDSSGTDTQYF.

V usage is TRBV20-1 and J usage is TRBJ2-3, with D uncertain. The CDR3 runs to 13 residues. Per the germline V gene, CDR1 is DFQATT and CDR2 is SNEGSKA (reference sequence). V was cut by 5 bases and J by 6 bases, with 15 bases left in between. The CDR3 DNA is TGCAGTGCTCCAGGCCAACCCTGGGATACGCAGTATTTT. It yields the protein CSAPGQPWDTQYF.

The chain recombines TRBV20-1 with TRBJ2-7, with D possibly being TRBD2 (5 bases). The V end was cut by 0 bases, the J end by 0 bases, with 12 bases between. CDR1 and CDR2 (germline): DFQATT, SNEGSKA (reference sequence). The CDR3 is 15 amino acids. The CDR3 DNA reads as TGCAGTGCTAGAGATGTGCGCGGGCCCTCCTACGAGCAGTACTTC. Amino acid sequence: CSARDVRGPSYEQYF.

This chain connects TRBV6-5 to TRBJ2-1; 11 bases are a match to TRBD2. Germline V CDR1 and CDR2: MNHEY, SVGAGI. The V and J ends lost 7 bases and 4 bases, in that order; junction bases with no gene match: 15. The CDR3 spans 18 residues. The CDR3 DNA reads as TGTGCCAGCATCCCTGGGACTAGCGGAGGGGGGGTTTACAATGAGCAGTTCTTC. Protein sequence: CASIPGTSGGGVYNEQFF.

This clone appeared many times. This chain uses TRBV20-1 with TRBJ2-5; 11 bases map to TRBD2. CDR3 length equals 14 residues. Germline V gene sequence: CDR1 DFQATT, CDR2 SNEGSKA (reference sequence). The V and J ends lost 6 bases and 4 bases, in that order; junction bases with no gene match: 7. The CDR3 protein is CSAQLAGARETQYF. For the CDR3, the DNA is TGCAGTGCCCAACTAGCGGGAGCTCGAGAGACCCAGTACTTC.

This clone was counted ten times or more. V usage is TRBV6-5 and J usage is TRBJ2-1; 8 bases are a match to TRBD1. Germline V gene data show CDR1 as MNHEY and CDR2 as SVGAGI. CDR3 size: 17 residues. V lost 0 bases to trimming and J lost 5 bases; unmatched junction nucleotides: 9. CDR3 residues: CASSYSVPGQEHNEQFF. CDR3 sequence (DNA): TGTGCCAGCAGTTACTCCGTTCCGGGACAGGAGCACAATGAGCAGTTCTTC.

This clone was counted between two and nine times. At one end the junction does not follow the germline gene, possibly because of a read error. The J gene is TRBJ2-7, the V gene TRBV2; D gene uncertain. The CDR3 is 13 amino acids. CDR1 is SNHLY and CDR2 is FYNNEI in the germline V gene. The CDR3 sequence: CAISGSLLYEQYF. CDR3 DNA sequence: TGTGCCATCAGTGGATCCTTGCTCTACGAGCAGTACTTC.

The chain couples TRBV20-1 to TRBJ2-7; no clear D. This CDR3 has 18 residues. CDR1 DFQATT and CDR2 SNEGSKA come from the germline V gene (reference sequence). With 0 bases removed from V and 1 base from J, the gap between germline ends came to 22 bases. The CDR3 reads CSARDHGRREHVSYEQYF. The DNA for the CDR3 is TGCAGTGCTAGAGACCATGGACGGAGAGAGCACGTGTCCTACGAGCAGTACTTC.

The chain uses TRBV28 and TRBJ2-3, with 8 bases aligning to TRBD2. Germline CDR1 is MDHEN and CDR2 is SYDVKM. The CDR3 extends over 16 amino acids. V dropped 3 bases and J dropped 2; count of bases not matched to a gene: 7. CDR3 loop: CASSFVSGTATDTQYF. The CDR3, as DNA: TGTGCCAGCAGTTTCGTTAGCGGGACGGCCACAGATACGCAGTATTTT. The full variable domain, with the rest looked up from reference TRBV28 and TRBJ2-3, is DVKVTQSSRYLVKRTGEKVFLECVQDMDHENMFWYRQDPGLGLRLIYFSYDVKMKEKGDIPEGYSVSREKKERFSLILESASTNQTSMYLCASSFVSGTATDTQYFGPGTRLTVL.

This clone was seen ten or more times. This rearrangement joins TRBV27 to TRBJ2-1; a weak D match, TRBD2 (6 bases). This CDR3 region has 13 residues. The V gene lost 2 bases and the J gene lost 9 bases, with 11 bases spanning the gap. Germline CDR1 reads MNHEY; CDR2 reads SMNVEV (reference sequence). CDR3 protein: CASSLRVSGEQFF. The CDR3 DNA reads as TGTGCCAGCAGTTTAAGGGTTAGCGGTGAGCAGTTCTTC.

With regard to this clone: One end of the junction does not line up with germline, which may come from a read error. The chain joins TRBV20-1 to TRBJ2-1; 7 nucleotides match TRBD1. From germline, CDR1 is DFQATT and CDR2 SNEGSKA (reference sequence). The CDR3 totals 15 residues. The CDR3 region has the DNA TGCAGTGATGACGGGGACAGCAGCTCCTACAATAAGCAGTTCTTC. It is translated as CSDDGDSSSYNKQFF.

This rearrangement joins TRBV30 to TRBJ2-2, with 10 positions matching TRBD1. The CDR3 loop spans 14 amino acids. In germline, CDR1 is GTSNPN, CDR2 SVGIG (reference sequence). With 5 bases clipped from V and 6 bases from J, the junction kept 6 bases outside the gene matches. The CDR3 region has the DNA TGTGCCTGGGCCGGGACAGGGGCCCCCGGGGAGCTGTTTTTT. Protein sequence: CAWAGTGAPGELFF.

Ten or more counts support this clone. It may be a read error: a sequence one base away is much more abundant. This chain joins TRBV5-1 and TRBJ2-6; 9 bases align to TRBD1. The germline gives CDR1 SGHRS, CDR2 YFSETQ. This CDR3 is built from 16 residues. V shed 4 bases and J 2 bases; nucleotides not matched to a gene: 4. The chain's CDR3 is CASSPGQGTGANVLTF. The DNA of the CDR3 is TGCGCCAGCAGCCCGGGACAGGGAACTGGGGCCAACGTCCTGACTTTC. Variable domain in full (rest from reference TRBV5-1 and TRBJ2-6): KAGVTQTPRYLIKTRGQQVTLSCSPISGHRSVSWYQQTPGQGLQFLFEYFSETQRNKGNFPGRFSGRQFSNSRSEMNVSTLELGDSALYLCASSPGQGTGANVLTFGAGSRLTVL.